Shown below are 29 T cell receptor beta chains from a single sample sequenced in a study of shared clonotypes between healthy human individuals. Produced via immunoSEQ multiplex PCR; TCRdb's table is partial and in-frame only. In the table there are 2 million to 2.5 million clones, approximately 96% of which are singletons. Sequenced input: naive CD4+ T cells sorted from blood. Subset described: CD45RA+ positively selected. Receptor source: a man younger than 35 in good health.

The chain links TRBV19 to TRBJ1-5; D gene ambiguous. This CDR3 spans 16 amino acids. Germline-derived CDR1 and CDR2 are LNHDA and SQIVND (reference sequence). V shed 4 bases and J shed 2 bases, with 15 bases lying between them. The DNA for the CDR3 is TGTGCCAGTAGTACAGGAGGGCAGGACCGCAATCAGCCCCAGCATTTT. Translated: CASSTGGQDRNQPQHF. The full variable domain, in which reference TRBV19 and TRBJ1-5 provide the parts outside the CDR3, is DGGITQSPKYLFRKEGQNVTLSCEQNLNHDAMYWYRQDPGQGLRLIYYSQIVNDFQKGDIAEGYSVSREKKESFPLTVTSAQKNPTAFYLCASSTGGQDRNQPQHFGDGTRLSIL.

This clone was observed a single time. The rearrangement joins TRBV5-1 to TRBJ2-7, with a weak D call TRBD2 (5 bases). Germline V gene data show CDR1 as SGHRS and CDR2 as YFSETQ. The CDR3 sequence is 13 residues long. The V and J ends lost 6 bases and 3 bases respectively, with 13 bases between them. Written as DNA, the CDR3 is TGCGCCAGCACCTCAGAGGGATACTACGAGCAGTACTTC. It encodes CASTSEGYYEQYF. The full variable domain, with the rest looked up from reference TRBV5-1 and TRBJ2-7, is KAGVTQTPRYLIKTRGQQVTLSCSPISGHRSVSWYQQTPGQGLQFLFEYFSETQRNKGNFPGRFSGRQFSNSRSEMNVSTLELGDSALYLCASTSEGYYEQYFGPGTRLTVT.

Written as DNA, the CDR3 is TGTGCCAGCAGACTTGGACAGGCCATTAACACTGAAGCTTTCTTT. This sequence encodes CASRLGQAINTEAFF. The rearrangement links TRBV27 to TRBJ1-1, with 7 bases matching TRBD1. The length of the CDR3 is 15 residues. The germline CDR1 and CDR2 sequences are MNHEY and SMNVEV (reference sequence). J gave up 2 bases and V 6 bases, and 9 bases lay outside the gene matches.

In the case of this clone: Other DNA sequences in this sample translate to the same CDR3. V and J are TRBV5-4 and TRBJ2-5, with no clear D. Trimming took 2 bases from V and 2 from J, leaving 1 base between them. The germline V gene has CDR1 SGHNT and CDR2 YYREEE (reference sequence). The CDR3 contains 11 residues. The CDR3 is CASSLQETQYF. The CDR3 DNA reads TGTGCCAGCAGCTTACAAGAGACCCAGTACTTC.

The chain couples TRBV5-8 to TRBJ2-1; D call uncertain. Germline lookup yields CDR1 SGHTS and CDR2 YDEGEE. Trimming removed 4 bases from V and 0 bases from J, with 11 bases in between. This CDR3 has 15 residues. CDR3 amino acids: CASSRRVSSYNEQFF. CDR3 bases: TGTGCCAGCAGCAGAAGGGTGAGCTCCTACAATGAGCAGTTCTTC.

The chain employs TRBV9 and TRBJ2-3; D gene uncertain. CDR1 and CDR2 from the germline V gene are SGDLS and YYNGEE. The CDR3 has 14 residues. The V end was cut by 0 bases, the J end by 4 bases, with 9 bases between. CDR3: CASSVASLADTQYF. The CDR3 DNA reads as TGTGCCAGCAGCGTAGCTTCCCTAGCAGATACGCAGTATTTT.

The chain joins TRBV5-4 to TRBJ2-6; perhaps TRBD2 as D (5 bases). CDR1 is SGHNT, CDR2 YYREEE, per germline (reference sequence). The ends were cut back, 7 bases at V and 0 bases at J, with 14 bases in the middle. The CDR3 loop spans 16 amino acids. In nucleotides, the CDR3 is TGTGCCAGCGGACGGACCGGGAACTCTGGGGCCAACGTCCTGACTTTC. Translation gives CASGRTGNSGANVLTF.

This chain joins TRBV7-2 and TRBJ2-3; 7 bases are a match to TRBD2. CDR3 length equals 18 residues. Per the germline V gene, CDR1 is SGHTA and CDR2 is FQGNSA. V lost 5 bases and J lost 0; bases outside the gene matches: 14. Written as DNA, the CDR3 is TGTGCCAGCAGCCTACGAACCGCTAGCGGTCAGAGCACAGATACGCAGTATTTT. Its protein product is CASSLRTASGQSTDTQYF.

The chain joins TRBV7-2 to TRBJ1-2; maybe TRBD1 (5 bases). Germline assignment: CDR1 SGHTA and CDR2 FQGNSA. The CDR3 has 15 residues. V was trimmed by 6 bases and J by 4 bases, leaving 18 bases between them. The CDR3 protein is CASRNTGRGFYGYTF. CDR3 DNA: TGTGCCAGCAGGAATACAGGCCGAGGTTTCTATGGCTACACCTTC.

The J gene is TRBJ2-2, the V gene TRBV5-1; D is perhaps TRBD1 or TRBD2 (6 bases each). There are 15 residues in the CDR3. Trimming removed 6 bases at V and 4 bases at J, with 16 bases between. Per germline, CDR1 SGHRS and CDR2 YFSETQ. The CDR3: CASNPLGGLTGELFF. The CDR3 DNA follows: TGCGCCAGCAATCCTTTAGGGGGACTCACCGGGGAGCTGTTTTTT. The full variable domain, rest sourced from reference TRBV5-1 and TRBJ2-2, is KAGVTQTPRYLIKTRGQQVTLSCSPISGHRSVSWYQQTPGQGLQFLFEYFSETQRNKGNFPGRFSGRQFSNSRSEMNVSTLELGDSALYLCASNPLGGLTGELFFGEGSRLTVL.

The V gene is TRBV6-5, the J gene TRBJ2-7; the D is unclear. Germline V CDR1 and CDR2: MNHEY, SVGAGI. This CDR3 is 16 amino acids long. The ends were cut back, 1 base at V and 7 bases at J, with 20 bases in the middle. CDR3: CASSYLKAGPLGEQYF. Here the CDR3 DNA reads TGTGCCAGCAGTTACTTAAAAGCAGGCCCTTTAGGGGAGCAGTACTTC.

This rearrangement joins TRBV27 to TRBJ1-3; D gene uncertain. Germline CDR1 MNHEY, CDR2 SMNVEV (reference sequence). The CDR3 is 16 residues long. V was clipped by 2 bases and J by 2 bases, with 13 bases between them. This CDR3 reads CASSLRKGVPGNTIYF. CDR3 sequence (DNA): TGTGCCAGCAGTTTAAGGAAGGGTGTCCCTGGAAACACCATATATTTT.

V is TRBV7-8 and J is TRBJ1-5; TRBD1 agrees at 7 bases. Per germline, CDR1 SGHVS and CDR2 FQNEAQ. The CDR3 runs to 20 residues. The ends lost 1 base at V and 7 bases at J; junction bases unmatched: 22. The CDR3 loop reads CASSLGWPSGGQGGEQPQHF. The CDR3 DNA sequence: TGTGCCAGCAGCTTAGGGTGGCCCAGTGGCGGCCAGGGGGGGGAACAGCCCCAGCATTTT.

This chain links TRBV4-1 with TRBJ2-2, with a weak D call TRBD2 (5 bases). The CDR3 spans 14 residues. Germline CDR1 is MGHRA and CDR2 is YSYEKL. V lost 8 bases and J lost 7, with 17 bases in between. CDR3 sequence reads: CASQDLLRGGELFF. The CDR3 bases are TGCGCCAGCCAAGATCTCCTTCGGGGCGGGGAGCTGTTTTTT.

The chain joins TRBV5-1 to TRBJ2-1, with D unclear. The CDR3 spans 15 residues. Trimming pared 2 bases from V and 6 bases from J, leaving 15 bases between. Germline CDR1 is SGHRS and CDR2 is YFSETQ. CDR3 bases: TGCGCCAGCAGCTTTGGCGGTGCCAGGTCCAATGAGCAGTTCTTC. Translating it yields CASSFGGARSNEQFF.

V gene TRBV4-1 combines with J gene TRBJ1-1, with a weak D call TRBD1 (5 bases). The germline CDR1 and CDR2 sequences are MGHRA and YSYEKL. This CDR3 has 14 amino acids. V was pared by 3 bases and J by 6 bases, with 14 bases between. Here the CDR3 DNA reads TGCGCCAGCAGCCAGAGTCGACAGATCCCTGAAGCTTTCTTT. This translates into CASSQSRQIPEAFF.

This chain links TRBV4-3 with TRBJ2-7, with 7 bases identical to TRBD2. This CDR3 comprises 13 residues. With 2 bases clipped from V and 6 bases from J, the junction kept 4 bases outside the gene matches. In germline, CDR1 is LGHNA, CDR2 YSLEER. In nucleotides, the CDR3 is TGCGCCAGCAGCCAAACTAGCGACGGCGAGCAGTACTTC. Its protein product is CASSQTSDGEQYF.

Points on this clone: Mismatch with germline at one junction end may stem from a read error. This chain joins TRBV10-2 and TRBJ2-7; tentative D call: TRBD2 (6 bases). Germline CDR1 WSHSY, CDR2 SAAADI. There are 15 residues in the CDR3. CDR3 sequence reads: CAGSEEGFVREEQYF. CDR3 coding DNA: TGCGCCGGCAGTGAGGAAGGGTTTGTTCGGGAGGAGCAGTACTTC.

The V gene is TRBV29-1, the J gene TRBJ2-1, with 10 nucleotides matching TRBD2. Germline V gene data show CDR1 as SQVTM and CDR2 as ANQGSEA. Unmatched junction bases numbered 3, after V lost 6 bases and J lost 1 base. The CDR3 contains 14 residues. CDR3 sequence (DNA): TGCAGCGTACGAGCGGGGGGGTCCTACAATGAGCAGTTCTTC. Protein: CSVRAGGSYNEQFF.

V usage is TRBV5-6 and J usage is TRBJ1-2; D call uncertain. Germline CDR1 reads SGHDT; CDR2 reads YYEEEE. CDR3 size: 12 residues. The germline V and J ends were trimmed by 0 bases and 8 bases, with 8 bases remaining between them. The CDR3 region has the DNA TGTGCCAGCAGCTTGGAGGGAGGCGGCTACACCTTC. This sequence encodes CASSLEGGGYTF.

In DNA, the CDR3 is TGTGCCAGCAGCATGCGAGGGACTAGCTCCAAGGCCTACGAGCAGTACTTC. Encoded protein: CASSMRGTSSKAYEQYF. The rearrangement uses TRBV5-6 and TRBJ2-7; 9 bases are a match to TRBD2. CDR1 and CDR2 from the germline V gene are SGHDT and YYEEEE. The CDR3 loop spans 17 amino acids. V lost 4 bases and J lost 2; bases outside the gene matches: 13.

This chain links TRBV2 with TRBJ1-4; weak D call: TRBD1 (5 bases). The V end lost 6 bases, the J end lost 7 bases, and 15 bases lay between the germline ends. CDR3 length equals 14 residues. From germline, CDR1 is SNHLY and CDR2 FYNNEI. The CDR3, as DNA: TGTGCCAGCAGCCTCGGGGGGGTTGGTGAAAAACTGTTTTTT. This translates into CASSLGGVGEKLFF.

The V call is TRBV30, the J call TRBJ2-1; D may match TRBD1 or TRBD2 (5 bases each). The CDR3 consists of 17 residues. Germline CDR1 GTSNPN, CDR2 SVGIG (reference sequence). Between the trimmed V and J ends, which lost 6 bases and 0 bases, there was a span of 21 bases. CDR3 nucleotides: TGTGCCTGCAGACTGTCGTGGGGACGGAGCTCCTACAATGAGCAGTTCTTC. The encoded protein is CACRLSWGRSSYNEQFF.

The genes are TRBV7-8 and TRBJ2-4, with D possibly matching TRBD2 (6 bases). Germline V gene sequence: CDR1 SGHVS, CDR2 FQNEAQ. V was pared by 4 bases and J by 0 bases, with 10 bases between. This CDR3 has 15 amino acids. CDR3 sequence: CASSSEGAAKNIQYF. The DNA for the CDR3 is TGTGCCAGCAGCTCGGAGGGCGCAGCCAAAAACATTCAGTACTTC.

CDR3 protein: CASRGGLAVANTGELFF. In DNA, the CDR3 is TGTGCCAGCAGGGGGGGACTAGCGGTCGCGAACACCGGGGAGCTGTTTTTT. The V and J genes are TRBV2 and TRBJ2-2, with TRBD2 matching over 11 bases. The CDR3 runs 17 residues. CDR1 is SNHLY and CDR2 is FYNNEI in the germline V gene. J gave up 0 bases and V 6 bases, and 6 bases lay outside the gene matches. Drawing the rest from reference TRBV2 and TRBJ2-2, the complete variable domain is EPEVTQTPSHQVTQMGQEVILRCVPISNHLYFYWYRQILGQKVEFLVSFYNNEISEKSEIFDDQFSVERPDGSNFTLKIRSTKLEDSAMYFCASRGGLAVANTGELFFGEGSRLTVL.

The chain links TRBV30 to TRBJ2-3; the D is unclear. The CDR3 extends over 15 amino acids. V shed 0 bases and J shed 0 bases, with 10 bases lying between them. Per germline, CDR1 GTSNPN and CDR2 SVGIG (reference sequence). This CDR3 reads CAWSVAQTSTDTQYF. CDR3 DNA: TGTGCCTGGAGTGTCGCGCAGACTAGCACAGATACGCAGTATTTT.

Notes on this clone: Other nucleotide sequences from this sample produce the same CDR3. The chain recombines TRBV5-1 with TRBJ2-3, with a weak D call TRBD1 (5 bases). Per germline, CDR1 SGHRS and CDR2 YFSETQ. V was trimmed by 0 bases and J by 6 bases, leaving 8 bases between them. The length of the CDR3 is 13 residues. This chain's CDR3 is CASSLASGDTQYF. DNA for the CDR3: TGCGCCAGCAGCTTGGCCTCAGGGGATACGCAGTATTTT.

V gene TRBV11-2 combines with J gene TRBJ2-7; TRBD2 agrees at 8 bases. V trimming: 5 bases; J trimming: 1 base; junction bases outside the gene matches: 16. The CDR3 has 18 amino acids. Germline loops: CDR1 SGHAT, CDR2 FQNNGV. The CDR3 region is CASSLVLVQRERSYEQYF. CDR3 bases: TGTGCCAGCAGCCTCGTCCTCGTACAGCGGGAGCGATCCTACGAGCAGTACTTC.

This rearrangement joins TRBV19 to TRBJ1-2; a possible D gene is TRBD1 (6 bases). Germline V gene lookup returns CDR1 LNHDA and CDR2 SQIVND (reference sequence). The CDR3 is 18 residues long. The V and J ends lost 5 bases and 5 bases respectively, with 27 bases between them. The CDR3 reads CASSSPSAGKGVNYGYTF. CDR3 DNA: TGTGCCAGTAGTTCCCCCTCGGCAGGGAAGGGGGTTAATTATGGCTACACCTTC.